These 19 T cell receptor beta chains share one sample of origin, sequenced in a study. TCRdb re-analysed the RT-PCR reads in MiXCR, keeping a single row per CDR3 protein. This sample yields about 700,000 distinct CDR3 sequences, of which around 14% are seen a single time; roughly 3.9% belongs to the top ten. The sequenced material came from memory CD4+ T cells from blood. All receptors come from a female donor in good health, serving as a healthy control.

V usage is TRBV7-3 and J usage is TRBJ2-1; unclear D gene. The CDR3 sequence is 14 residues long. V dropped 3 bases and J dropped 0 bases, with 6 bases sitting between them. Germline V gives CDR1 SGHTA, CDR2 FQGTGA. CDR3 protein: CASSFQSSYNEQFF. CDR3 sequence (DNA): TGTGCCAGCAGCTTTCAGAGCTCCTACAATGAGCAGTTCTTC.

The chain links TRBV28 to TRBJ2-5, with TRBD2 matching over 13 bases. V shed 1 base, J shed 5 bases, and the junction held 10 bases outside the gene matches. Germline V gene data show CDR1 as MDHEN and CDR2 as SYDVKM. The CDR3 covers 18 residues. The CDR3 protein is CASSLSGTSGMTRETQYF. The CDR3 nucleotides are TGTGCCAGCAGTTTATCCGGGACTAGCGGGATGACCCGGGAGACCCAGTACTTC.

There are many counts of this clonotype. The rearrangement joins TRBV12-3 or TRBV12-4 to TRBJ2-3; D gene unclear. This CDR3 is 11 amino acids long. The V end was cut by 3 bases, the J end by 6 bases, with 4 bases between. CDR3 loop: CASSLYDTQYF. The CDR3 DNA is TGTGCCAGCAGTTTGTACGATACGCAGTATTTT.

This clonotype came up a few times. This chain joins TRBV9 and TRBJ2-7; possible D gene TRBD2, 5 bases. V lost 0 bases and J lost 0, with 7 bases in between. CDR1 SGDLS and CDR2 YYNGEE come from the germline V gene. CDR3 size: 14 residues. This CDR3 is CASSVVGSSYEQYF. DNA of the CDR3: TGTGCCAGCAGCGTAGTTGGGAGCTCCTACGAGCAGTACTTC.

This chain links TRBV12-3 or TRBV12-4 with TRBJ2-5; tentatively, D is TRBD2 (6 bases). V lost 6 bases to trimming and J lost 5 bases, with 16 bases between them. The CDR3 is made up of 14 amino acids. DNA of the CDR3: TGTGCCAGCAGCCTCAGGCCGGGGGTGGAGACCCAGTACTTC. It is translated as CASSLRPGVETQYF.

This clonotype has just a few counts. This chain links TRBV11-2 with TRBJ2-3; D remains ambiguous. The germline V and J ends were trimmed by 0 bases and 0 bases, with 7 bases remaining between them. The V gene's germline CDR1 is SGHAT and CDR2 FQNNGV. The CDR3 is made up of 15 amino acids. CDR3 protein: CASSLEQISTDTQYF. CDR3 nucleotides: TGTGCCAGCAGCTTAGAACAGATAAGCACAGATACGCAGTATTTT.

This clonotype came up a few times. The rearrangement links TRBV7-9 to TRBJ2-7; 7 bases fit TRBD1. The CDR3 has 13 amino acids. V dropped 9 bases and J dropped 2; count of bases not matched to a gene: 7. Germline assignment: CDR1 SEHNR and CDR2 FQNEAQ (reference sequence). The CDR3 here is CASHNRGPYEQYF. The CDR3 DNA reads TGTGCCAGTCACAACAGGGGCCCCTACGAGCAGTACTTC.

This clonotype was seen at least ten times. The genes are TRBV5-5 and TRBJ2-2; D is unresolved. Trimming stripped 0 bases from V and 0 bases from J, with 6 bases between. The V gene's germline CDR1 is SGHKS and CDR2 YYEKEE (reference sequence). The CDR3 loop spans 15 amino acids. In nucleotides, the CDR3 is TGTGCCAGCAGCTTGGACCCTACGAACACCGGGGAGCTGTTTTTT. The encoded protein is CASSLDPTNTGELFF.

This clonotype came up many times. This chain connects TRBV5-1 to TRBJ2-5; 7 bases match TRBD2. Losses at the gene ends were 1 base for V and 1 base for J; bases not matched to a gene: 7. Germline-derived CDR1 and CDR2 are SGHRS and YFSETQ. This CDR3 region has 16 residues. CDR3 in amino acids: CASSLSLAASQETQYF. CDR3 DNA: TGCGCCAGCAGCTTGAGTCTAGCGGCTTCCCAAGAGACCCAGTACTTC. Full variable domain (outside the CDR3, taken from reference TRBV5-1 and TRBJ2-5): KAGVTQTPRYLIKTRGQQVTLSCSPISGHRSVSWYQQTPGQGLQFLFEYFSETQRNKGNFPGRFSGRQFSNSRSEMNVSTLELGDSALYLCASSLSLAASQETQYFGPGTRLLVL.

The CDR3 nucleotides are TGTGCCACCACCTCTGGGGCCAACGTCCTGACTTTC. The encoded protein is CATTSGANVLTF. V is TRBV10-3 and J is TRBJ2-6; D is ambiguous. V dropped 10 bases and J dropped 0 bases, with 4 bases sitting between them. CDR1 ENHRY and CDR2 SYGVKD come from the germline V gene. The CDR3 sequence is 12 residues long.

In its sample, this clonotype was seen many times. The chain couples TRBV29-1 to TRBJ1-5; 12 nucleotides line up with TRBD1. The CDR3 totals 15 residues. With 6 bases clipped from V and 7 bases from J, the junction kept 10 bases outside the gene matches. Per germline, CDR1 SQVTM and CDR2 ANQGSEA. The DNA for the CDR3 is TGCAGCGTATCGGGACAGGGGGCTTCAGGGCAGCCCCAGCATTTT. Amino acid sequence: CSVSGQGASGQPQHF.

This clonotype was counted between two and nine times. This chain joins TRBV2 and TRBJ2-1; TRBD1 matches 10 bases. CDR1 and CDR2 from the germline V gene are SNHLY and FYNNEI. The CDR3 length is 14 residues. Unmatched junction bases numbered 1, after V lost 2 bases and J lost 6 bases. CDR3 amino acids: CASSERTGGNEQFF. DNA of the CDR3: TGTGCCAGCAGTGAAAGGACAGGGGGCAATGAGCAGTTCTTC.

The chain has TRBV7-2 and TRBJ1-5; maybe TRBD1 (5 bases). From germline, CDR1 is SGHTA and CDR2 FQGNSA. Trimming removed 5 bases from V and 5 bases from J, with 22 bases in between. This CDR3 has 17 amino acids. The CDR3 coding sequence is TGTGCCAGCAGCGGGAGCGAATCAAGGGGAGTTTATCAGCCCCAGCATTTT. Translating it yields CASSGSESRGVYQPQHF. Full variable domain (rest looked up from reference TRBV7-2 and TRBJ1-5): GAGVSQSPSNKVTEKGKDVELRCDPISGHTALYWYRQSLGQGLEFLIYFQGNSAPDKSGLPSDRFSAERTGGSVSTLTIQRTQQEDSAVYLCASSGSESRGVYQPQHFGDGTRLSIL.

This clonotype was seen a few times. The chain carries TRBV5-6 and TRBJ2-2, with D hard to call. The CDR3 spans 15 residues. Germline CDR1 reads SGHDT; CDR2 reads YYEEEE. V dropped 0 bases and J dropped 6 bases, with 12 bases sitting between them. The CDR3: CASSLAGDSAGELFF. The CDR3 nucleotides are TGTGCCAGCAGCTTGGCTGGCGACTCGGCCGGGGAGCTGTTTTTT.

This sequence joins TRBV5-1 and TRBJ1-4; D uncertain. CDR3 length: 17 residues. The V end lost 4 bases, the J end lost 0 bases, and 16 bases lay between the germline ends. Germline V gene data show CDR1 as SGHRS and CDR2 as YFSETQ. DNA of the CDR3: TGCGCCAGCAGCCTACTGGGAGACTCTGCAACTAATGAAAAACTGTTTTTT. Protein sequence: CASSLLGDSATNEKLFF. Filled out from reference TRBV5-1 and TRBJ1-4, the complete variable domain reads KAGVTQTPRYLIKTRGQQVTLSCSPISGHRSVSWYQQTPGQGLQFLFEYFSETQRNKGNFPGRFSGRQFSNSRSEMNVSTLELGDSALYLCASSLLGDSATNEKLFFGSGTQLSVL.

The chain uses TRBV25-1 and TRBJ1-6; D uncertain. Germline V gene sequence: CDR1 MGHDK, CDR2 SYGVNS. This CDR3 has 14 amino acids. V dropped 2 bases and J dropped 9 bases, with 11 bases sitting between them. The CDR3 loop is CASSERLKGSPLHF. CDR3 DNA: TGTGCCAGCAGTGAACGGCTTAAGGGTTCACCCCTCCACTTT.

The chain uses TRBV2 and TRBJ1-1, with a weak D call TRBD1 (6 bases). V lost 6 bases and J 0 bases, leaving 11 bases between the germline ends. The CDR3 spans 14 residues. Germline V lookup: CDR1 SNHLY, CDR2 FYNNEI. The CDR3 spells CASSGDRLNTEAFF. The CDR3 DNA follows: TGTGCCAGCAGCGGCGACAGGTTGAACACTGAAGCTTTCTTT.

V and J are TRBV9 and TRBJ2-7; the D gene is possibly TRBD1 (5 bases). Germline V gene data show CDR1 as SGDLS and CDR2 as YYNGEE. The CDR3 consists of 15 residues. Trimming stripped 0 bases from V and 4 bases from J, with 14 bases between. The CDR3 bases are TGTGCCAGCAGCGTAGAGGACATCCCCTATTACGAGCAGTACTTC. Its translation: CASSVEDIPYYEQYF.

The chain recombines TRBV9 with TRBJ2-1; D is possibly TRBD1 (5 bases). V was trimmed by 7 bases and J by 4 bases, leaving 24 bases between them. Germline V gene data show CDR1 as SGDLS and CDR2 as YYNGEE. The CDR3 has 17 residues. The CDR3: CASAARSVAGIYNEQFF. As DNA, the CDR3 is TGTGCCAGCGCCGCCCGATCGGTGGCAGGGATATACAATGAGCAGTTCTTC. Variable domain in full (rest from reference TRBV9 and TRBJ2-1): DSGVTQTPKHLITATGQRVTLRCSPRSGDLSVYWYQQSLDQGLQFLIQYYNGEERAKGNILERFSAQQFPDLHSELNLSSLELGDSALYFCASAARSVAGIYNEQFFGPGTRLTVL.